The 24 T cell receptor beta chains below all came from one sample that was sequenced in a study of shared clonotypes between healthy human individuals. The method was immunoSEQ multiplex PCR; TCRdb's version includes in-frame clones alone and lacks a portion of them. The sample has 450,000 to 650,000 clones; around three quarters are singletons. Sequencing was done on a sample of PBMCs. These TCRs come from a woman between 40 and 50 years old in good health. Some clones in this sample may be carry-over from other donors' samples.

The V gene is TRBV10-2, the J gene TRBJ2-1; 9 positions agree with TRBD2. V shed 6 bases, J shed 7 bases, and the junction held 10 bases outside the gene matches. Germline V gene lookup returns CDR1 WSHSY and CDR2 SAAADI. The CDR3 covers 15 residues. CDR3 DNA sequence: TGCGCCAGCAGCCTCGTTGGGGCGGGAGGGAATGAGCAGTTCTTC. Translated, it gives CASSLVGAGGNEQFF.

The chain employs TRBV7-9 and TRBJ1-1; D gene ambiguous. Germline V lookup: CDR1 SEHNR, CDR2 FQNEAQ (reference sequence). V lost 2 bases, J lost 5 bases, and 9 bases lay in between. The length of the CDR3 is 13 residues. The CDR3: CASSLYPRTEAFF. CDR3 nucleotides: TGTGCCAGCAGCTTATACCCACGGACTGAAGCTTTCTTT.

The V gene is TRBV27, the J gene TRBJ2-5, with unresolved D. V lost 0 bases and J 3 bases, leaving 5 bases between the germline ends. CDR1 is MNHEY and CDR2 is SMNVEV in the germline V gene (reference sequence). The CDR3 has 13 amino acids. The CDR3 DNA follows: TGTGCCAGCAGTTTATCGCAGAAAGAGACCCAGTACTTC. It specifies CASSLSQKETQYF.

This chain connects TRBV7-2 to TRBJ1-2; 7 bases agree with TRBD1. The CDR3 loop spans 13 amino acids. The germline V gene has CDR1 SGHTA and CDR2 FQGNSA. V dropped 5 bases and J dropped 7; count of bases not matched to a gene: 7. The CDR3 spells CASSPLTGIGYTF. The DNA of the CDR3 is TGTGCCAGCAGCCCCCTGACAGGGATTGGCTACACCTTC.

The V and J genes are TRBV5-1 and TRBJ1-1; D not resolved. The V gene's germline CDR1 is SGHRS and CDR2 YFSETQ. Trimming stripped 0 bases from V and 5 bases from J, with 11 bases between. The CDR3 is 14 amino acids. The DNA of the CDR3 is TGCGCCAGCAGCTTGGGGGGTGACCTGACTGAAGCTTTCTTT. Translation: CASSLGGDLTEAFF.

The chain is built from TRBV14 and TRBJ2-7; perhaps TRBD2 as D (5 bases). The CDR3 totals 13 residues. In germline, CDR1 is SGHDN, CDR2 FVKESK. CDR3: CVKSGSRDYEQYF. In DNA, the CDR3 is TGTGTCAAGAGTGGGTCGAGGGACTACGAGCAGTACTTC.

This clone showed up just a few times. The V and J genes are TRBV6-6 and TRBJ2-1, with TRBD1 matching over 8 bases. The CDR3 contains 14 residues. With V trimmed by 4 bases and J by 6 bases, 5 bases remained unmatched. Germline V lookup: CDR1 MNHNY, CDR2 SVGAGI (reference sequence). The DNA of the CDR3 is TGTGCCAGCAGTTGGGGACAGGAAAGCAATGAGCAGTTCTTC. Its translation: CASSWGQESNEQFF.

CDR3 nucleotide sequence: TGTGCCAGCAGTGAAGTTGGTTCGGATACGCAGTATTTT. Its translation: CASSEVGSDTQYF. The rearrangement uses TRBV6-1 and TRBJ2-3; D remains ambiguous. V lost 1 base to trimming and J lost 6 bases, with 8 bases between them. The CDR3 has 13 residues. Germline V CDR1 and CDR2: MNHNS, SASEGT.

The chain recombines TRBV28 with TRBJ1-2; TRBD1 is a possible D gene (6 bases). The germline gives CDR1 MDHEN, CDR2 SYDVKM. The ends were cut back, 7 bases at V and 7 bases at J, with 16 bases in the middle. CDR3 length: 13 residues. CDR3 coding DNA: TGTGCCAGCATGAGGGCAGGGGTTTCTGGCTACACCTTC. Translating it yields CASMRAGVSGYTF.

About this clone itself: Different DNA sequences within this sample yield the same CDR3. The genes are TRBV18 and TRBJ2-7; D unclear. Trimming removed 1 base from V and 2 bases from J, with 9 bases in between. This CDR3 is built from 14 residues. Germline CDR1 is KGHSH and CDR2 is LQKENI. CDR3 region: CASSPRGGAYEQYF. The CDR3 bases are TGTGCCAGCTCACCACGCGGCGGAGCCTACGAGCAGTACTTC.

This chain connects TRBV4-1 to TRBJ2-3, with a possible D match to TRBD2 (5 bases). Germline V gives CDR1 MGHRA, CDR2 YSYEKL. Trimming took 2 bases from V and 0 from J, leaving 15 bases between them. This CDR3 comprises 17 residues. CDR3 residues: CASSQLNTGYSTDTQYF. CDR3 nucleotide sequence: TGCGCCAGCAGCCAACTCAATACGGGGTATAGCACAGATACGCAGTATTTT.

The chain has TRBV28 and TRBJ2-1; 9 nucleotides line up with TRBD2. Germline lookup yields CDR1 MDHEN and CDR2 SYDVKM. The CDR3 runs to 17 residues. V lost 6 bases and J lost 4; bases outside the gene matches: 13. The CDR3 protein is CASRSHGSSGGYNEQFF. DNA of the CDR3: TGTGCCAGCAGATCACACGGGAGTAGCGGGGGATACAATGAGCAGTTCTTC.

About this clone itself: With a much larger clone just one base away, this may be a read error. J is TRBJ2-5 and V is TRBV2; D ambiguous. Near its end, the DNA agrees better with TRBJ2-7, so the J call may be wrong. Germline V gene data show CDR1 as SNHLY and CDR2 as FYNNEI. This CDR3 is built from 11 residues. The CDR3: CASSEGYEQYF. DNA for the CDR3: TGTGCCAGCAGTGAAGGGTACGAGCAGTACTTC.

V is TRBV28 and J is TRBJ2-1; 13 nucleotides agree with TRBD2. The trim removed 5 bases at V and 8 bases at J, leaving 21 bases unmatched. This CDR3 is 20 amino acids long. CDR1 is MDHEN and CDR2 is SYDVKM in the germline V gene. This CDR3 reads CASSHQYHAGTSGTVYEQFF. The CDR3 DNA reads TGTGCCAGCAGTCACCAATATCACGCCGGGACTAGCGGGACAGTGTATGAGCAGTTCTTC.

This clone has only a few counts. This sequence joins TRBV28 and TRBJ1-4; D might be TRBD1 (5 bases). Germline V lookup: CDR1 MDHEN, CDR2 SYDVKM. V gave up 2 bases and J gave up 8 bases, with 15 bases separating them. This CDR3 has 15 amino acids. The CDR3 region is CASSLGQPWGEKLFF. CDR3 nucleotides: TGTGCCAGCAGTTTAGGGCAGCCGTGGGGGGAAAAACTGTTTTTT.

CDR3 sequence reads: CASSGVYPTDTQYF. CDR3 coding DNA: TGTGCCAGCAGCGGGGTATATCCCACAGATACGCAGTATTTT. The J gene is TRBJ2-3, the V gene TRBV5-4; D remains unclear. Per the germline V gene, CDR1 is SGHNT and CDR2 is YYREEE (reference sequence). V was cut by 4 bases and J by 2 bases, with 11 bases left in between. This CDR3 has 14 residues.

About this clone: A much larger clone differs from this one at a single base, so this may be a read error. The sample holds other DNA sequences that translate to the same CDR3. The chain has TRBV7-2 and TRBJ1-1, with unresolved D. Germline values: CDR1 SGHTA, CDR2 FQGNSA. The CDR3 covers 13 residues. The germline V and J ends were trimmed by 1 base and 0 bases, with 3 bases remaining between them. CDR3 amino acids: CASSLDMNTEAFF. The CDR3, as DNA: TGTGCCAGCAGCTTAGACATGAACACTGAAGCTTTCTTT.

The chain carries TRBV9 and TRBJ1-2; possibly TRBD1 for D (5 bases). V was trimmed by 4 bases and J by 0 bases, leaving 10 bases between them. Germline V gene lookup returns CDR1 SGDLS and CDR2 YYNGEE. CDR3 length equals 14 residues. As DNA, the CDR3 is TGTGCCAGCAGCCCCCAGGGCACTAACTATGGCTACACCTTC. It encodes CASSPQGTNYGYTF.

The chain employs TRBV7-6 and TRBJ2-2; no reliable D call. This CDR3 comprises 13 residues. Per germline, CDR1 SGHVS and CDR2 FNYEAQ. The V gene lost 1 base and the J gene lost 6 bases, with 6 bases spanning the gap. The CDR3 bases are TGTGCCAGCAGCTTAGGGTGGGCCGGGGAGCTGTTTTTT. This sequence encodes CASSLGWAGELFF.

A note on this clone: One junction end does not reproduce the germline sequence, and a read error may be involved. CDR3 in amino acids: CASIQEAGPNTGELFF. CDR3 DNA: TGCGCCAGCATCCAAGAGGCGGGCCCGAACACCGGGGAGCTGTTTTTT. This chain joins TRBV4-3 and TRBJ2-2; a possible D gene is TRBD2 (5 bases). This CDR3 is built from 16 residues. CDR1 is LGHNA, CDR2 YSLEER, per germline.

This chain links TRBV18 with TRBJ2-1, with D unresolved. The germline V gene has CDR1 KGHSH and CDR2 LQKENI. V was shortened by 4 bases and J by 10 bases, with 17 bases between the two germline ends. The CDR3 consists of 14 residues. CDR3 residues: CASSHPLPAEEQFF. The CDR3 DNA reads as TGTGCCAGCTCACACCCCTTACCAGCAGAGGAGCAGTTCTTC.

V is TRBV2 and J is TRBJ1-2; D is possibly TRBD1 (5 bases). V lost 6 bases and J 5 bases, leaving 16 bases between the germline ends. The germline CDR1 and CDR2 sequences are SNHLY and FYNNEI. CDR3 length equals 14 residues. CDR3 residues: CASREQAVGYGYTF. CDR3 DNA: TGTGCCAGCAGGGAACAGGCTGTGGGGTATGGCTACACCTTC.

This clone was picked up one time. The chain carries TRBV27 and TRBJ2-1; possibly TRBD2 for D (6 bases). The CDR3 has 12 residues. V was cut by 5 bases and J by 9 bases, with 11 bases left in between. Germline values: CDR1 MNHEY, CDR2 SMNVEV (reference sequence). Here the CDR3 reads CASSAGRFEQFF. DNA of the CDR3: TGTGCCAGCAGTGCCGGGAGATTTGAGCAGTTCTTC.

The gene calls are TRBV5-1 and TRBJ1-5; 7 nucleotides agree with TRBD1. Germline trimming cut 4 bases from V and 3 bases from J; bases unmatched to any gene: 4. The CDR3 sequence is 14 residues long. Germline V gives CDR1 SGHRS, CDR2 YFSETQ. CDR3 coding DNA: TGCGCCAGCAGCCCGGGACAGCCCAATCAGCCCCAGCATTTT. It is translated as CASSPGQPNQPQHF.